The 24 T cell receptor beta chains listed next were all sequenced from one sample in a study of blood T cells in healthy people across ages. Using a J-beta primer mix together with a sample-barcoded 5' primer, a second PCR was run for about 6 to 12 cycles. A single record per CDR3 protein comes from TCRdb applying MiXCR to the 5' RACE reads. Among fewer than 800,000 distinct CDR3 sequences listed, around a quarter were seen once. The data were also submitted as part of a second study, on T cells of mothers and their children.

The specimen was blood. The receptors were sampled from a boy aged 5-17 years in good health.

This clonotype was recorded a few times. The chain has TRBV6-5 and TRBJ2-5; D uncertain. Near its end, the DNA agrees better with TRBJ2-1, so the J call may be wrong. Germline V gene sequence: CDR1 MNHEY, CDR2 SVGAGI. The CDR3 sequence is 12 residues long. CDR3 sequence reads: CASSSRWDEQFF. The DNA for the CDR3 is TGTGCCAGCAGCTCGAGGTGGGATGAGCAGTTCTTC.

This chain uses TRBV10-2 with TRBJ2-3; perhaps TRBD2 as D (6 bases). The CDR3 extends over 14 amino acids. Germline V gene lookup returns CDR1 WSHSY and CDR2 SAAADI. V shed 6 bases and J shed 4 bases, with 14 bases lying between them. This CDR3 is CASRGLPRPDTQYF. The CDR3 nucleotides are TGCGCCAGCAGGGGACTTCCCAGGCCAGATACGCAGTATTTT.

Of note for this clonotype: Its ends do not fully match the called genes, so a read error is possible. This chain joins TRBV6-6 and TRBJ2-1; TRBD2 might be the D (7 bases). This CDR3 has 16 amino acids. Germline V CDR1 and CDR2: MNHNY, SVGAGI (reference sequence). The CDR3 reads CAGSALYRGADNEQFF. The CDR3 region has the DNA TGTGCCGGCAGTGCCCTTTACCGGGGGGCGGACAATGAGCAGTTCTTC.

This chain joins TRBV7-6 and TRBJ2-6, with 11 bases lining up with TRBD1. This CDR3 is built from 17 residues. Trimming removed 5 bases from V and 2 bases from J; junction bases left unmatched: 5. The germline V gene encodes CDR1 SGHVS and CDR2 FNYEAQ. CDR3 nucleotides: TGTGCCAGCAGCCATGGACAGGGGGCAACTGGGGCCAACGTCCTGACTTTC. This encodes CASSHGQGATGANVLTF.

The V call is TRBV29-1, the J call TRBJ2-5; weak D call: TRBD2 (5 bases). CDR1 is SQVTM, CDR2 ANQGSEA, per germline. Trimming stripped 1 base from V and 5 bases from J, with 11 bases between. The CDR3 extends over 13 amino acids. CDR3 protein: CSVEVPSLETQYF. Here the CDR3 DNA reads TGCAGCGTTGAAGTTCCTAGCTTGGAGACCCAGTACTTC.

In its sample, this clonotype was seen a few times. This chain uses TRBV12-3 or TRBV12-4 with TRBJ2-3; 13 bases fit TRBD2. The CDR3 sequence is 15 residues long. V shed 6 bases, J shed 3 bases, and the junction held 3 bases outside the gene matches. The DNA for the CDR3 is TGTGCCAGCAGCGGACTAGCGGGGGATACAGATACGCAGTATTTT. This codes for CASSGLAGDTDTQYF.

This clonotype showed up just a few times. The chain uses TRBV15 and TRBJ2-1; D unresolved. V lost 1 base to trimming and J lost 7 bases, with 8 bases between them. This CDR3 comprises 13 residues. Germline CDR1 is LNHNV and CDR2 is YYDKDF (reference sequence). The CDR3 nucleotides are TGTGCCACCAGCAGAGGTCTGTTGAATGAGCAGTTCTTC. Its translation is CATSRGLLNEQFF.

This clonotype has only a few counts. This chain links TRBV27 with TRBJ2-7, with 7 bases lining up with TRBD2. The CDR3 has 14 amino acids. Germline assignment: CDR1 MNHEY and CDR2 SMNVEV (reference sequence). The J segment lost 4 bases and the V segment lost 6 bases, leaving 9 bases of the junction unmatched. The CDR3 sequence: CASSTSGTTYEQYF. CDR3 nucleotides: TGTGCCAGCAGCACGTCGGGGACTACTTACGAGCAGTACTTC.

J is TRBJ2-3 and V is TRBV24-1; possibly TRBD2 for D (5 bases). This CDR3 comprises 14 residues. In germline, CDR1 is KGHDR, CDR2 SFDVKD. V was trimmed by 3 bases and J by 4 bases, leaving 10 bases between them. CDR3 in amino acids: CATSDPSEADTQYF. CDR3 DNA sequence: TGTGCCACCAGTGATCCGTCGGAGGCAGATACGCAGTATTTT.

This clonotype was seen only a few times. CDR3 residues: CASSLYGPSYEQYF. CDR3 DNA sequence: TGTGCCAGCAGCTTATACGGACCCAGCTACGAGCAGTACTTC. This chain connects TRBV7-3 to TRBJ2-5, with no clear D. The tail of the sequence fits TRBJ2-7 better, so the J call may be wrong. The CDR3 length is 14 residues. The germline V gene encodes CDR1 SGHTA and CDR2 FQGTGA.

The sample holds a few counts of this clonotype. The rearrangement joins TRBV4-3 to TRBJ2-1, with TRBD2 identical over 10 bases. V lost 0 bases to trimming and J lost 5 bases; unmatched junction nucleotides: 4. The CDR3 sequence is 16 residues long. Per germline, CDR1 LGHNA and CDR2 YSLEER. CDR3 DNA: TGCGCCAGCAGCCAAGATCGAGCGGGGGGGAACAATGAGCAGTTCTTC. Amino acid sequence: CASSQDRAGGNNEQFF.

On this clonotype itself: A much larger clone differs from this one at a single base, so this may be a read error. The chain is built from TRBV9 and TRBJ1-3; the D is unclear. The germline gives CDR1 SGDLS, CDR2 YYNGEE. Trimming shortened V by 3 bases and J by 5 bases, and 0 bases separated the two germline ends. CDR3 length equals 10 residues. The CDR3 DNA reads TGTGCCAGCAGCGGAAACACCATATATTTT. It codes for CASSGNTIYF.

A note on this clonotype: One end of the junction fails to match germline, which may point to a read error. The V and J genes are TRBV20-1 and TRBJ2-3; TRBD2 agrees at 9 bases. This CDR3 is built from 13 residues. CDR1 is DFQATT and CDR2 is SNEGSKA in the germline V gene (reference sequence). The CDR3 is CSARVIAGETQYF. The CDR3 DNA sequence: TGCAGTGCTAGAGTAATAGCGGGGGAGACCCAGTACTTT.

This clonotype has a single count. The chain combines TRBV27 with TRBJ2-7, with TRBD1 identical over 7 bases. The CDR3 consists of 14 residues. Germline trimming cut 3 bases from V and 2 bases from J; bases unmatched to any gene: 4. CDR1 MNHEY and CDR2 SMNVEV come from the germline V gene (reference sequence). The CDR3 DNA is TGTGCCAGCAGTTTCGACAGGGAAGCCTACGAGCAGTACTTC. Amino acid sequence: CASSFDREAYEQYF.

The sample holds a few counts of this clonotype. V is TRBV7-3 and J is TRBJ2-3; 10 positions match TRBD1. Trimming took 5 bases from V and 1 from J; bases not matched to a gene: 3. CDR3 size: 15 residues. Germline V CDR1 and CDR2: SGHTA, FQGTGA. The CDR3 DNA sequence: TGTGCCAGCAGCATTGGGACAGGGGGCACAGATACGCAGTATTTT. This encodes CASSIGTGGTDTQYF.

This clonotype turned up a few times. The rearrangement uses TRBV13 and TRBJ1-3; 7 bases are a match to TRBD1. Trimming at V came to 5 bases and at J to 3 bases, leaving 10 bases not matched to a gene. Germline V gene sequence: CDR1 PRHDT, CDR2 FYEKMQ (reference sequence). This CDR3 region has 16 residues. The CDR3 region has the DNA TGTGCCAGCAGCCCGGATTCGGACAGGTTTGGAAACACCATATATTTT. It encodes CASSPDSDRFGNTIYF.

V is TRBV5-6 and J is TRBJ2-4; D is undetermined. The germline V gene encodes CDR1 SGHDT and CDR2 YYEEEE. Trimming took 1 base from V and 9 from J, leaving 11 bases between them. The CDR3 has 13 amino acids. The CDR3 is CASSLLQSGIQYF. In nucleotides, the CDR3 is TGTGCCAGCAGCTTGCTACAGTCAGGCATTCAGTACTTC.

V gene TRBV20-1 combines with J gene TRBJ2-7; 10 bases map to TRBD2. The germline V gene encodes CDR1 DFQATT and CDR2 SNEGSKA (reference sequence). The CDR3 covers 15 residues. Unmatched junction bases numbered 11, after V lost 3 bases and J lost 6 bases. The DNA of the CDR3 is TGCAGTGCTAGCACATCGCTAGCGGGAGCAGTCGAGCAGTACTTC. Its translation: CSASTSLAGAVEQYF.

The sample holds a few counts of this clonotype. The V call is TRBV6-2 or TRBV6-3, the J call TRBJ1-5; 8 nucleotides align to TRBD1. Germline V gives CDR1 MNHEY, CDR2 SVGEGT. The J segment lost 7 bases and the V segment lost 10 bases, leaving 18 bases of the junction unmatched. CDR3 size: 16 residues. In DNA form, the CDR3 reads TGTGCCACCCGAAACCGAGGACAGGGAAGTGAGCAGCCCCAGCATTTT. Translating gives CATRNRGQGSEQPQHF.

This clonotype was counted ten times or more. The chain is built from TRBV12-3 or TRBV12-4 and TRBJ2-5; D possibly corresponds to TRBD2 (5 bases). The CDR3 has 13 residues. V dropped 8 bases and J dropped 2 bases, with 12 bases sitting between them. CDR3 nucleotide sequence: TGTGCCAGCCGTCCTGGAGGACAAGAGACCCAGTACTTC. This codes for CASRPGGQETQYF.

This clonotype has a count of ten or more. The V gene is TRBV28, the J gene TRBJ2-7; D tentatively fits TRBD1 or TRBD2 (5 bases each). Germline CDR1 is MDHEN and CDR2 is SYDVKM. V lost 5 bases to trimming and J lost 2 bases, with 7 bases between them. The CDR3 runs to 12 residues. The CDR3 region is CASSVGAYEQYF. For the CDR3, the DNA is TGTGCCAGCAGTGTGGGGGCCTACGAGCAGTACTTC.

This clonotype was recorded a few times. The chain joins TRBV29-1 to TRBJ2-1; weak D call: TRBD2 (6 bases). V dropped 0 bases and J dropped 0 bases, with 12 bases sitting between them. CDR3 size: 16 residues. Germline assignment: CDR1 SQVTM and CDR2 ANQGSEA. The CDR3 DNA reads as TGCAGCGTTGAAGAGTCGGCGACTAGCTCCTACAATGAGCAGTTCTTC. Translating gives CSVEESATSSYNEQFF.

This clonotype appeared once. V usage is TRBV20-1 and J usage is TRBJ1-5, with D tentatively TRBD1 (5 bases). Germline CDR1 reads DFQATT; CDR2 reads SNEGSKA (reference sequence). V was shortened by 3 bases and J by 2 bases, with 8 bases between the two germline ends. This CDR3 has 13 amino acids. This CDR3 is CSARDTGNQPQHF. CDR3 coding DNA: TGCAGTGCTAGGGACACGGGCAATCAGCCCCAGCATTTT.

This clonotype showed up many times. The chain joins TRBV7-6 to TRBJ2-5, with D possibly called TRBD1 or TRBD2 (5 bases each). The CDR3 has 12 amino acids. Trimming pared 5 bases from V and 5 bases from J, leaving 9 bases between. From germline, CDR1 is SGHVS and CDR2 FNYEAQ. The CDR3 DNA sequence: TGTGCCAGCAGCCGGGACGGGGAGACCCAGTACTTC. Protein product: CASSRDGETQYF.